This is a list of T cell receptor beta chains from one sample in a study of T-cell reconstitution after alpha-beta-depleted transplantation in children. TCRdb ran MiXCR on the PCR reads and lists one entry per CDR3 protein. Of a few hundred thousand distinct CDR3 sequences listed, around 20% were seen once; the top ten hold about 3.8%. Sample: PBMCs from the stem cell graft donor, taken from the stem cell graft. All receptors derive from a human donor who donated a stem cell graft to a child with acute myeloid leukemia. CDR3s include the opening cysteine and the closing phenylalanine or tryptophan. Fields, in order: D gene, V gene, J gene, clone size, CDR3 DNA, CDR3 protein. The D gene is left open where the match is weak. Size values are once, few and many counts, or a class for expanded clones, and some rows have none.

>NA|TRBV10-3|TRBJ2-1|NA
TGTGCCATCAGCGAGGGTGACACTGCCTACAATGAGCAGTTCTTC
CAISEGDTAYNEQFF
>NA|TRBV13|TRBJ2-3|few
TGTGCCAGCAGCTCGACGGCCGGAGATACGCAGTATTTT
CASSSTAGDTQYF
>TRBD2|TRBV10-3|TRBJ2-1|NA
TGTGCCATCAGTGAAATTGCGGGAGATGAGCAGTTCTTC
CAISEIAGDEQFF
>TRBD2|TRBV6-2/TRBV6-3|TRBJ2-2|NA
TGTGCCAGCAACCCGACGGGGGGAACCGGGGAGCTGTTTTTT
CASNPTGGTGELFF
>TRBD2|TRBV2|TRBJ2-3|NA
TGTGCCACAAGCGGGAGGGCATCCGATACGCAGTATTTT
CATSGRASDTQYF
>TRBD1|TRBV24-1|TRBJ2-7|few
TGTGCCACCAGTGGGACAGGGGGCTACGAGCAGTACTTC
CATSGTGGYEQYF
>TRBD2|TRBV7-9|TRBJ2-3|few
TGTGCCAGGGCTAATCTAGCGGGAACAGATACGCAGTATTTT
CARANLAGTDTQYF
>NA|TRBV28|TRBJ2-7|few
TGTGCCAGCAGTTTACGTGCGGGTTCCCTCTACGAGCAGTACTTC
CASSLRAGSLYEQYF
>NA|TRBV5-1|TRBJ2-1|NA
TGCGCCAGCAGCTTGAGTGTGGGGTCAAATGAGCAGTTCTTC
CASSLSVGSNEQFF
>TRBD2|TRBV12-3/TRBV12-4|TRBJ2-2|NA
TGTGCCAGCAGTTTAAGGCGGGAGGACACCGGGGAGCTGTTTTTT
CASSLRREDTGELFF
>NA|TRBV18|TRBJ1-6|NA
TGTGCCAGCTCACCTAAGCCTCTGCAGCTGTGCTCCTATAATTCACCCCTCCACTTT
CASSPKPLQLCSYNSPLHF
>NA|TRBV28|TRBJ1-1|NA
TGTGCCAGCAGTTTAGTCCTGGGTGCGGGAGGGACTGAAGCTTTCTTT
CASSLVLGAGGTEAFF
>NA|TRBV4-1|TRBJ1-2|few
TGCGCCAGCAGCCAAGATCATAGGAACTATGGCTACACCTTC
CASSQDHRNYGYTF
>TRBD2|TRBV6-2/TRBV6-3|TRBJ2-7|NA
TGTGCCAGCGGATTAGCGGGAACCTACGAGCAGTACTTC
CASGLAGTYEQYF
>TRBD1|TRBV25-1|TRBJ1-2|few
TGTGCCAGCAGTGCCCTGACAGGGGGGTATGGCTACACCTTC
CASSALTGGYGYTF
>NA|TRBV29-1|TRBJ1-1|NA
TGCAGCGTTGTCTCTCGACTAACGAACACTGAAGCTTTCTTT
CSVVSRLTNTEAFF
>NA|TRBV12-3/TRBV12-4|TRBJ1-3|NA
TGTGCCAGCACGGATCCGGGACTCATATATTTT
CASTDPGLIYF
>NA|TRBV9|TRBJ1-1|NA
TGTGCCAGCAGCATGAGACAGGAGAACACTGAAGCTTTCTTT
CASSMRQENTEAFF
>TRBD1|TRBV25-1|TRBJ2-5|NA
TGTGCCAGCATGGACAGGGTCGAGGAGACCCAGTACTTC
CASMDRVEETQYF
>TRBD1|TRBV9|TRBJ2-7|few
TGTGCCAGCAGCGAGGGGGCCACAGGGGGTTCCTACGAGCAGTACTTC
CASSEGATGGSYEQYF
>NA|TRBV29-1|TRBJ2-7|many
TGCAGCGTTCAGAGTGGGGGTTACGAGCAGTACTTC
CSVQSGGYEQYF
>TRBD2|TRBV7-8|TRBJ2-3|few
TGTGCCAGCACCGGGAGTCTAGCGGGAGGCCGTCGCACAGATACGCAGTATTTT
CASTGSLAGGRRTDTQYF
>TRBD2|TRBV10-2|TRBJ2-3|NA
TGCGCCAGCAGAAAATCTAGCGGGAGGGCAGATACGCAGTATTTT
CASRKSSGRADTQYF
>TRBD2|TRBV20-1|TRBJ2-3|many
TGCAGTGCCGGGGGCACGGGCGGGAGGGCGACAGATACGCAGTATTTT
CSAGGTGGRATDTQYF
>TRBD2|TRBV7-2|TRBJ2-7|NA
TGTGCCAGCAGCCCCCCGGCGGGAGTCCCCTACGAGCAGTACTTC
CASSPPAGVPYEQYF
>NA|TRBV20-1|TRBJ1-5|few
TGCAGTGCTAGGCCCCTAAGGACACATCAGGATAACAATCAGCCCCAGCATTTT
CSARPLRTHQDNNQPQHF
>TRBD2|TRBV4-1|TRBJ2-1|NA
TGCGCCAGCAGCCAGGAACCGGGACTAGCGGATTACAATGAGCAGTTCTTC
CASSQEPGLADYNEQFF
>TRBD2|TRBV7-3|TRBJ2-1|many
TGTGCCAGCAGCTCCGGGACTAGCGGGAGGCAGTTCTTC
CASSSGTSGRQFF
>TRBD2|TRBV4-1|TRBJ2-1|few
TGCGCCAGCAGCCAAGATCTGGGGCTAGCGGGAGGTGTGGGGATACACAATGAGCAGTTCTTC
CASSQDLGLAGGVGIHNEQFF
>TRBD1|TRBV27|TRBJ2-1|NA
TGTGCCAGCAGTTTGGACAGGGAATTCCACAATGAGCAGTTCTTC
CASSLDREFHNEQFF
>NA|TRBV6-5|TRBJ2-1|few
TGTGCCAGTAGAACGGTAAACAATGAGCAGTTCTTC
CASRTVNNEQFF
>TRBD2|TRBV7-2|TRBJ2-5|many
TGTGCCAGCAGCTGGGGACTAGCATCCCGCCCCTACTTC
CASSWGLASRPYF
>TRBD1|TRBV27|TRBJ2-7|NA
TGTGCCAGCAGTCCAGTACAGGGGGCCCGGTACGAGCAGTACTTC
CASSPVQGARYEQYF
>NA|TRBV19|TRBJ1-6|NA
TGTGCCAGTAGGCCAAATCGACGAGGGACCAAGAATTCACCCCTCCACTTT
CASRPNRRGTKNSPLHF
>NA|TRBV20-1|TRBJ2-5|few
TGCAGTGCTCCTCCCGGGGCTATCCAAGAGACCCAGTACTTC
CSAPPGAIQETQYF
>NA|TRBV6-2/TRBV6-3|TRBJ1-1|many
TGTGCCAGCAGATTCGGGGGCCGGGCTGAAGCTTTCTTT
CASRFGGRAEAFF
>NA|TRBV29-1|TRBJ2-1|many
TGCAGCTCCCGGATCGCCAGGGCTCACAATGAGCAGTTCTTC
CSSRIARAHNEQFF
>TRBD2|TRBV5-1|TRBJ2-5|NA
TGCGCCAGCAGCTATAGCGGGGCTCAAGAGACCCAGTACTTC
CASSYSGAQETQYF
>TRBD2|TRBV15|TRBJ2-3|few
TGTGCCACCAGCAGACAGCGGGAGGGCACAGATACGCAGTATTTT
CATSRQREGTDTQYF
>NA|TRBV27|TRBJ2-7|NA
TGTGCCAGCAGTTTTGGACGGACTGCCTACGAGCAGTACTTC
CASSFGRTAYEQYF
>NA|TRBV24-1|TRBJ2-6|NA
TGTGCCACCGGGGCCTCTGGGGCCAACGTCCTGACTTTC
CATGASGANVLTF
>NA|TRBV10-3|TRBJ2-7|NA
TGTGCCATCAGTGAGTATAAGACGGATATTCCCTACGAGCAGTACTTC
CAISEYKTDIPYEQYF
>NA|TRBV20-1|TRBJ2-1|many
TGCAGTGCTCCCGGGGGCCCCCGCGATGAGCAGTTCTTC
CSAPGGPRDEQFF
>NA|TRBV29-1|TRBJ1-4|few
TGCAGCGTTGGAAGGGGGGGCCCTAATGAAAAACTGTTTTTT
CSVGRGGPNEKLFF
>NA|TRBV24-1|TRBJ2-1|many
TGTGCCACCAGTGACACTCCGACTCGAAGCTCCTACAATGAGCAGTTCTTC
CATSDTPTRSSYNEQFF
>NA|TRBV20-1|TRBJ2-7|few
TGCAGTGCTAGAAGGTCGGGACTGCTCTCCTACGAGCAGTACTTC
CSARRSGLLSYEQYF
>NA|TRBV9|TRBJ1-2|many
TGTGCCAGCAGCGTAGGGACGACTCTAAACTATGGCTACACCTTC
CASSVGTTLNYGYTF
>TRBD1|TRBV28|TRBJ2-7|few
TGTGCCATCCGACAGGGGTATTTCTCCGAGCAGTACTTC
CAIRQGYFSEQYF
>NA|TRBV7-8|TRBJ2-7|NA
TGTGCCAGCAGCCCAGGCCCAGGGGACGAGCAGTACTTC
CASSPGPGDEQYF
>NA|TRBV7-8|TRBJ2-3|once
TGTGCCAGCAGCTTAGCCCGGCCCAGCACAGATACGCAGTATTTT
CASSLARPSTDTQYF
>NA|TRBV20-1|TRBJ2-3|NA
TGCAGTGCTACCGAAAGTGAAGATACGCAGTATTTT
CSATESEDTQYF
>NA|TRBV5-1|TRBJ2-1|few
TGCGCCAGCAGCCTCAATCTAAACAATGAGCAGTTCTTC
CASSLNLNNEQFF